The source of this T cell receptor beta chain is a study of shared clonotypes between healthy human individuals. Sequencing used immunoSEQ multiplex PCR; TCRdb keeps in-frame clones, though not all of them. The sample records around 990,000 clones, 60% to 85% being singletons. V lost 1 base and J 3 bases, leaving 9 bases between the germline ends. The CDR3 extends over 15 amino acids. Germline lookup yields CDR1 MDHEN and CDR2 SYDVKM. The TCR originated in a young man in good health. Some clones in this sample may be carry-over from other donors' samples. Sequencing was carried out using memory CD4+ T cells from PBMCs. As to subset: CD45RA-negative fraction. J is TRBJ2-2 and V is TRBV28, with D unresolved. For the CDR3, the DNA is TGTGCCAGCAGTTTATCAATCCGCGACACCGGGGAGCTGTTTTTT. This codes for CASSLSIRDTGELFF.